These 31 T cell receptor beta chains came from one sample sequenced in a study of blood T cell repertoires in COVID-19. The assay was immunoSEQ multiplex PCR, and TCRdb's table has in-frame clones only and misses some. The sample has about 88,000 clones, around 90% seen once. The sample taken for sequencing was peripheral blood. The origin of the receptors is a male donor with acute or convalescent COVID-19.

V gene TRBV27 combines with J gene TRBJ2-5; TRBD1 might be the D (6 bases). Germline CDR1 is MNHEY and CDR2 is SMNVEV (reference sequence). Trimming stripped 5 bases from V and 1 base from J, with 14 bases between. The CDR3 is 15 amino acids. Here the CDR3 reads CASSQNRVVQETQYF. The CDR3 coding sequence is TGTGCCAGCAGTCAAAACAGGGTCGTCCAAGAGACCCAGTACTTC.

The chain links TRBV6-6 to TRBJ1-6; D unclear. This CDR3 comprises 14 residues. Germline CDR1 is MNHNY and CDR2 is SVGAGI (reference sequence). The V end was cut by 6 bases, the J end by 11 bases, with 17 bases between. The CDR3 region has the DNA TGTGCCAGCAGCGGAGGCCCGGTAGGTGCACCCCTCCACTTT. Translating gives CASSGGPVGAPLHF.

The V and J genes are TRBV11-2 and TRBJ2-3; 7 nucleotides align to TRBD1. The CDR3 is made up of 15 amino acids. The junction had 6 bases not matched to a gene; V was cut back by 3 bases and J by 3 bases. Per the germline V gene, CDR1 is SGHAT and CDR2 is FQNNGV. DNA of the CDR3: TGTGCCAGCAGCTTGGCTCTACAGGGGACAGATACGCAGTATTTT. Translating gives CASSLALQGTDTQYF.

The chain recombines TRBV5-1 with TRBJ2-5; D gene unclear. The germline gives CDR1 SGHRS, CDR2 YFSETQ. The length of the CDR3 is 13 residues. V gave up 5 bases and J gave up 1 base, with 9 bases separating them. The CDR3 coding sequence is TGCGCCAGCAGTTCGGGTCCCCAAGAGACCCAGTACTTC. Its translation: CASSSGPQETQYF.

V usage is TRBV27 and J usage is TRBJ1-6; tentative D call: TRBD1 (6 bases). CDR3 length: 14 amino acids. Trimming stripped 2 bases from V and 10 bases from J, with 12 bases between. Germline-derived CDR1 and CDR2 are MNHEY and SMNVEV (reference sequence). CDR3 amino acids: CASSLNRERSPLHF. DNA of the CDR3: TGTGCCAGCAGTTTAAACAGGGAACGCTCACCCCTCCACTTT.

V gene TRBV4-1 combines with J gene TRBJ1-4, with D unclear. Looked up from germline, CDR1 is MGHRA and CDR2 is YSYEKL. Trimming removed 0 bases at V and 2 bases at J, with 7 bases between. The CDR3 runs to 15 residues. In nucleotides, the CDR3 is TGCGCCAGCAGCCAAGATTTAGTCACTAATGAAAAACTGTTTTTT. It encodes CASSQDLVTNEKLFF.

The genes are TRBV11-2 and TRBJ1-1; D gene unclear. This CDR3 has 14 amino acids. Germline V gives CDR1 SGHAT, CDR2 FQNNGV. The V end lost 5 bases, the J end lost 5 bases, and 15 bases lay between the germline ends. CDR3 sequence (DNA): TGTGCCAGCAGCCCTAGCGGGGTTGGGACTGAAGCTTTCTTT. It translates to CASSPSGVGTEAFF.

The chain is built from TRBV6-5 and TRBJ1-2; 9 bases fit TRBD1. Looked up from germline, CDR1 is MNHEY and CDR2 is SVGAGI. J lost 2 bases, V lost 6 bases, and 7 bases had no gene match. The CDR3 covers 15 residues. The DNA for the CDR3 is TGTGCCAGCAGCGCCGGGACAGGGACCAACTATGGCTACACCTTC. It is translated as CASSAGTGTNYGYTF.

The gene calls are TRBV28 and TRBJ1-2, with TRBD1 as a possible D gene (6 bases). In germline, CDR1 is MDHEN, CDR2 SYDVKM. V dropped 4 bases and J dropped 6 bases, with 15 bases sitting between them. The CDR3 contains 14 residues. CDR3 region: CASSSTTGSDGYTF. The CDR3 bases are TGTGCCAGCAGTTCTACCACAGGGAGCGATGGCTACACCTTC.

CDR3 coding DNA: TGTGCCAGCAGCCAGGGCGGGGGAAAAGATCAGCCCCAGCATTTT. Translating gives CASSQGGGKDQPQHF. This sequence joins TRBV4-2 and TRBJ1-5; possible D gene TRBD1, 5 bases. CDR3 length equals 15 residues. Germline-derived CDR1 and CDR2 are LGHNA and YNFKEQ. Trimming removed 3 bases from V and 5 bases from J, with 14 bases in between.

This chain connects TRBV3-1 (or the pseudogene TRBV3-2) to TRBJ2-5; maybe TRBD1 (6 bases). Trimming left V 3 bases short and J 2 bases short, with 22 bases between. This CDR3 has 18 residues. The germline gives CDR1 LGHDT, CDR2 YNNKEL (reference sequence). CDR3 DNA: TGTGCCAGCAGCCATCTTCCGCCAGGGGTGTTTGGGCAAGAGACCCAGTACTTC. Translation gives CASSHLPPGVFGQETQYF.

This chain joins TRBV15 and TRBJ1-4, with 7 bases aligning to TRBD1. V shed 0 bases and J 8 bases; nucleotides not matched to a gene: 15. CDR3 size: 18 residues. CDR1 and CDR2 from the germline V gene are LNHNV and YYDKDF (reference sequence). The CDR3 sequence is CATSRDRPGGRGKEKLFF. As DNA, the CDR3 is TGTGCCACCAGCAGAGATCGGCCAGGAGGCAGGGGGAAGGAAAAACTGTTTTTT.

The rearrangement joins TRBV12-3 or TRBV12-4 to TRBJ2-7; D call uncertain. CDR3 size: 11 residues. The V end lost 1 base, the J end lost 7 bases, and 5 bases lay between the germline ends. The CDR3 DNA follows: TGTGCCAGCAGTTTAGGGAGTGAGCAGTACTTC. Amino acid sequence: CASSLGSEQYF.

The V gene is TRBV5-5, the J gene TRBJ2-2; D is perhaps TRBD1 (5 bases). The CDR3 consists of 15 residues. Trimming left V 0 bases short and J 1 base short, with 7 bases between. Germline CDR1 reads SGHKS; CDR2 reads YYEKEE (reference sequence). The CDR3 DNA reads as TGTGCCAGCAGCTTGGGGACAAGGAACACCGGGGAGCTGTTTTTT. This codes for CASSLGTRNTGELFF.

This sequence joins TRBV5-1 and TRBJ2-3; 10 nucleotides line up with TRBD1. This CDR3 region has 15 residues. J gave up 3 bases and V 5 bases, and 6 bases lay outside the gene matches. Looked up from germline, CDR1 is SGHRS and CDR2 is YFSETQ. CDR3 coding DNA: TGCGCCAGCAGACTACCGGGACAGGGGACAGATACGCAGTATTTT. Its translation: CASRLPGQGTDTQYF. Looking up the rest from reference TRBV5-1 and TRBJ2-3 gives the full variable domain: KAGVTQTPRYLIKTRGQQVTLSCSPISGHRSVSWYQQTPGQGLQFLFEYFSETQRNKGNFPGRFSGRQFSNSRSEMNVSTLELGDSALYLCASRLPGQGTDTQYFGPGTRLTVL.

DNA of the CDR3: TGTGCCAAAAGACAGGGCATGGATTCACCCCTCCACTTT. This sequence encodes CAKRQGMDSPLHF. The genes are TRBV10-3 and TRBJ1-6, with 7 bases fitting TRBD1. CDR1 is ENHRY, CDR2 SYGVKD, per germline. Trimming took 10 bases from V and 8 from J; bases not matched to a gene: 8. The CDR3 covers 13 residues.

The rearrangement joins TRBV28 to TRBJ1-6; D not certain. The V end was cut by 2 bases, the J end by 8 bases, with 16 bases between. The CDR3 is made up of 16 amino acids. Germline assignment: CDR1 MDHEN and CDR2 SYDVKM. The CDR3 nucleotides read TGTGCCAGCAGTTTAGCGGGAAACCTTAGGTATTCACCCCTCCACTTT. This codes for CASSLAGNLRYSPLHF.

The CDR3 DNA sequence: TGTGCCAGCAGCTTACGTCTAGCGGCGTACAATGAGCAGTTCTTC. Protein: CASSLRLAAYNEQFF. The V call is TRBV7-7, the J call TRBJ2-1, with 7 bases matching TRBD2. The CDR3 covers 15 residues. Germline V gene lookup returns CDR1 SSHAT and CDR2 FNYEAQ (reference sequence). The junction had 5 bases not matched to a gene; V was cut back by 2 bases and J by 4 bases.

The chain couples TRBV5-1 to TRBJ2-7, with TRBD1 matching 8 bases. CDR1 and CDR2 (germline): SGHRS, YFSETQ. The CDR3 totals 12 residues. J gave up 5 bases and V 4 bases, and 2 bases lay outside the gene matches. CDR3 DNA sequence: TGCGCCAGCAGCCAGGGGGCCCACGAGCAGTACTTC. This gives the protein CASSQGAHEQYF.

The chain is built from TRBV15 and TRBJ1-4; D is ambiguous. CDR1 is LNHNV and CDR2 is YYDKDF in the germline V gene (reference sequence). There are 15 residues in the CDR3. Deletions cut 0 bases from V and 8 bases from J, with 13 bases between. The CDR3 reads CATSRDPGTGEKLFF. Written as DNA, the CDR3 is TGTGCCACCAGCAGAGATCCGGGAACGGGAGAAAAACTGTTTTTT.

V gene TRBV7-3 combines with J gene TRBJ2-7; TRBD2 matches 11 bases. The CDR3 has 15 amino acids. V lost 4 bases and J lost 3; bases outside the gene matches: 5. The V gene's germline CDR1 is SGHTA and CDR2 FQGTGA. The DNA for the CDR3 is TGTGCCAGCAGCTCGCTAGCGGGGGGCATCTACGAGCAGTACTTC. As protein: CASSSLAGGIYEQYF.

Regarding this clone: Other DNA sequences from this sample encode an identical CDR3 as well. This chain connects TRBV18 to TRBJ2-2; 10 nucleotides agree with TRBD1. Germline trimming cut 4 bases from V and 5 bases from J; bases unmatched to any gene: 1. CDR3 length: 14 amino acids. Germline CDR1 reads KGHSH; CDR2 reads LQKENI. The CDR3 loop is CASSRGQGTGELFF. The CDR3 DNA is TGTGCCAGCTCACGGGGACAGGGGACCGGGGAGCTGTTTTTT.

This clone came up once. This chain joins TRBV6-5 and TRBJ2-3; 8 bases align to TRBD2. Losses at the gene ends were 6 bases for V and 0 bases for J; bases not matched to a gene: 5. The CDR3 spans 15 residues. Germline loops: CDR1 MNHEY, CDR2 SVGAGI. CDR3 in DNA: TGTGCCAGCAGAAGAGCGGGGGAAAGCACAGATACGCAGTATTTT. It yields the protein CASRRAGESTDTQYF.

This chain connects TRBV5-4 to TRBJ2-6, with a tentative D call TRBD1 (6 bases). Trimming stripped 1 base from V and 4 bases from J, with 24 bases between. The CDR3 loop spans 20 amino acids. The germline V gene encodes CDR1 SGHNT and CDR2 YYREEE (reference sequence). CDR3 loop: CASSLQQGTFSLWGANVLTF. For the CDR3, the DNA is TGTGCCAGCAGCTTGCAGCAGGGGACATTCTCTCTCTGGGGGGCCAACGTCCTGACTTTC.

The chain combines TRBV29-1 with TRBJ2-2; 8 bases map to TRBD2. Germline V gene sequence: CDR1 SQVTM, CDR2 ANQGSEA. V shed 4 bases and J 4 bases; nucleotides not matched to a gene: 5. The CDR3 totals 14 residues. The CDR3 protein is CSVASGGLTGELFF. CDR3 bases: TGCAGCGTTGCCAGCGGGGGACTCACCGGGGAGCTGTTTTTT.

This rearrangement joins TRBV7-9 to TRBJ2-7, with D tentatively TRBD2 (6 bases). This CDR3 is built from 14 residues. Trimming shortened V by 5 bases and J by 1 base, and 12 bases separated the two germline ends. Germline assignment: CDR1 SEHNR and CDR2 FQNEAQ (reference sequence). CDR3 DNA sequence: TGTGCCAGCAGCCCCGGTGCGGGATCCTACGAGCAGTACTTC. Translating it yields CASSPGAGSYEQYF.

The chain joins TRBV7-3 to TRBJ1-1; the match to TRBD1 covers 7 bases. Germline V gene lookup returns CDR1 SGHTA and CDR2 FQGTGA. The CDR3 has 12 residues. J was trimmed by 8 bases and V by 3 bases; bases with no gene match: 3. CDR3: CASSFQQGEAFF. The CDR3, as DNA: TGTGCCAGCAGCTTCCAACAGGGGGAAGCTTTCTTT. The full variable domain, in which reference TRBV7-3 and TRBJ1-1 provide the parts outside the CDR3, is GAGVSQTPSNKVTEKGKYVELRCDPISGHTALYWYRQSLGQGPEFLIYFQGTGAADDSGLPNDRFFAVRPEGSVSTLKIQRTERGDSAVYLCASSFQQGEAFFGQGTRLTVV.

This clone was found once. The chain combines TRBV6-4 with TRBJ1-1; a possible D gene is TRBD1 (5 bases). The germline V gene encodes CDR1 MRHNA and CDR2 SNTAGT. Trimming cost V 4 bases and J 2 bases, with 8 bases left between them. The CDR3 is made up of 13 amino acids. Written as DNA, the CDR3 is TGTGCCAGCAGTGTTGACAGTAACACTGAAGCTTTCTTT. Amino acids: CASSVDSNTEAFF.

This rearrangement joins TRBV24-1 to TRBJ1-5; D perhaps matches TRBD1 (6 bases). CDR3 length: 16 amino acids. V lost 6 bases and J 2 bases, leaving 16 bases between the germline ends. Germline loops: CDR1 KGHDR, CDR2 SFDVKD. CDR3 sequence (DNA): TGTGCCACCAGTAAGGGGGGGGACTCGGGCAATCAGCCCCAGCATTTT. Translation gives CATSKGGDSGNQPQHF.

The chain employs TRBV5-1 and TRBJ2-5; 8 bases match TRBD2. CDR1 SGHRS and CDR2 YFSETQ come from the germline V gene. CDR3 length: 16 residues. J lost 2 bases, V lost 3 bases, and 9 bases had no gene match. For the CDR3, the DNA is TGCGCCAGCAGCTCCCGTCTTGCGGGGGGTCAAGAGACCCAGTACTTC. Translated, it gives CASSSRLAGGQETQYF.

The CDR3 sequence: CASSSPGGADTGELFF. CDR3 nucleotide sequence: TGTGCCAGCTCATCCCCAGGGGGCGCCGACACCGGGGAGCTGTTTTTT. This sequence joins TRBV18 and TRBJ2-2; 8 bases fit TRBD1. V lost 5 bases to trimming and J lost 3 bases; unmatched junction nucleotides: 8. The germline V gene encodes CDR1 KGHSH and CDR2 LQKENI. This CDR3 has 16 amino acids.